The 32 T cell receptor beta chains reported below all come from one sample, sequenced in a study of T cells in Graves' hyperthyroidism and ophthalmopathy. RNA transcripts yielded amplified TCR beta CDR3 regions. Researchers ran a first-round RT-PCR on the TCR CDR3 using the HTBI primer set. TCRdb independently ran MiXCR on the multiplex PCR reads; one entry per CDR3 protein. The data contain 200,000 to 250,000 distinct CDR3 sequences, around 16% of them seen just once; the ten biggest clones take up around 47%. Sequencing was performed on blood. The origin of the receptors is a man aged 40-50 years with Graves' hyperthyroidism.

This clonotype was found many times. This chain uses TRBV20-1 with TRBJ2-7; 9 bases agree with TRBD2. This CDR3 is 15 amino acids long. The germline V gene encodes CDR1 DFQATT and CDR2 SNEGSKA (reference sequence). J lost 3 bases, V lost 0 bases, and 6 bases had no gene match. CDR3 sequence (DNA): TGCAGTGCTAGAGACTCTAGCGGGACTGGCTACGAGCAGTACTTC. This gives the protein CSARDSSGTGYEQYF.

This clonotype was seen ten or more times. This chain links TRBV5-1 with TRBJ2-1; 10 nucleotides match TRBD1. Germline V lookup: CDR1 SGHRS, CDR2 YFSETQ. The CDR3 has 15 residues. The junction had 10 bases not matched to a gene; V was cut back by 7 bases and J by 6 bases. The CDR3 protein is CASFPGQGHPNEQFF. The CDR3 region has the DNA TGCGCCAGCTTCCCGGGACAGGGGCACCCCAATGAGCAGTTCTTC.

This clonotype was found a few times. The chain has TRBV4-3 and TRBJ2-7; 7 bases are a match to TRBD2. The germline V gene has CDR1 LGHNA and CDR2 YSLEER. Trimming removed 3 bases from V and 0 bases from J; junction bases left unmatched: 5. The CDR3 totals 15 residues. The CDR3 sequence is CASSQVAGYSYEQYF. The CDR3 region has the DNA TGCGCCAGCAGCCAGGTAGCGGGTTACTCCTACGAGCAGTACTTC.

This chain joins TRBV4-3 and TRBJ1-6; no clear D gene. Trimming removed 0 bases at V and 10 bases at J, with 10 bases between. Germline V CDR1 and CDR2: LGHNA, YSLEER. This CDR3 has 14 amino acids. CDR3 loop: CASSQERGMSPLHF. Here the CDR3 DNA reads TGCGCCAGCAGCCAAGAACGTGGGATGTCACCCCTCCACTTT.

The rearrangement links TRBV5-6 to TRBJ2-3; D may be TRBD1 (5 bases). Germline values: CDR1 SGHDT, CDR2 YYEEEE. V dropped 1 base and J dropped 6 bases, with 12 bases sitting between them. The CDR3 extends over 14 amino acids. CDR3 in DNA: TGTGCCAGCAGCTTGTTGGCAGGGCTTGATACGCAGTATTTT. Amino acids: CASSLLAGLDTQYF.

V is TRBV30 and J is TRBJ1-5, with 9 nucleotides matching TRBD1. CDR1 and CDR2 (germline): GTSNPN, SVGIG (reference sequence). Losses at the gene ends were 8 bases for V and 5 bases for J; bases not matched to a gene: 7. This CDR3 spans 13 amino acids. This CDR3 is CARTNRGHQPQHF. Here the CDR3 DNA reads TGTGCCCGGACAAACAGGGGGCATCAGCCCCAGCATTTT.

Turning to this clonotype: A much bigger clone sits one base away, suggesting this may be a read error. The genes are TRBV28 and TRBJ1-5; D call uncertain. Trimming pared 5 bases from V and 15 bases from J, leaving 17 bases between. This CDR3 is 12 amino acids long. Germline CDR1 reads MDHEN; CDR2 reads SYDVKM. The CDR3, as DNA: TGTGCCAGCAGTCCATCGGGGTCCCTTCGGCATTTT. This translates into CASSPSGSLRHF.

The sample holds one count of this clonotype. The rearrangement joins TRBV5-4 to TRBJ2-7; the D is unclear. The length of the CDR3 is 16 residues. The V end lost 3 bases, the J end lost 5 bases, and 21 bases lay between the germline ends. The germline gives CDR1 SGHNT, CDR2 YYREEE (reference sequence). The CDR3 here is CASSSVEGQRGDEQYF. CDR3 DNA sequence: TGTGCCAGCAGCTCTGTTGAAGGGCAAAGAGGTGACGAGCAGTACTTC.

This clonotype was counted ten times or more. The chain employs TRBV20-1 and TRBJ1-3; D is unresolved. Germline V gene sequence: CDR1 DFQATT, CDR2 SNEGSKA (reference sequence). With 5 bases removed from V and 2 bases from J, the gap between germline ends came to 13 bases. This CDR3 contains 14 residues. CDR3 sequence reads: CSARIGVAGNTIYF. The DNA for the CDR3 is TGCAGTGCTCGAATAGGAGTCGCTGGAAACACCATATATTTT.

About this clonotype: Its ends do not fully match the called genes, so a read error is possible. The J gene is TRBJ1-4, the V gene TRBV5-1; 11 nucleotides match TRBD1. The CDR3 loop spans 16 amino acids. Germline V gives CDR1 SGHRS, CDR2 YFSETQ. The CDR3 region is CASSSGQGASNEKLFF. In nucleotides, the CDR3 is TGTGCCAGCAGCTCCGGACAGGGGGCGAGTAATGAAAAACTGTTTTTT.

This clonotype has ten or more counts. The chain links TRBV6-2 or TRBV6-3 to TRBJ2-7; D may be TRBD1 (5 bases). Per the germline V gene, CDR1 is MNHEY and CDR2 is SVGEGT. The V and J ends lost 2 bases and 0 bases respectively, with 11 bases between them. This CDR3 spans 15 amino acids. CDR3 in amino acids: CASSYHAGNSYEQYF. CDR3 DNA sequence: TGTGCCAGCAGTTACCACGCAGGGAACTCCTACGAGCAGTACTTC.

This clonotype occurred many times. The chain combines TRBV20-1 with TRBJ2-7; 10 bases line up with TRBD2. The length of the CDR3 is 13 residues. J was trimmed by 4 bases and V by 5 bases; bases with no gene match: 5. Germline lookup yields CDR1 DFQATT and CDR2 SNEGSKA (reference sequence). In DNA form, the CDR3 reads TGCAGTGCTCCGCCAGCGGGGGGGTACGAGCAGTACTTC. Protein: CSAPPAGGYEQYF.

The chain employs TRBV12-3 or TRBV12-4 and TRBJ2-3, with D perhaps matching TRBD2 (5 bases). V lost 6 bases and J 7 bases, leaving 8 bases between the germline ends. The CDR3 runs to 11 residues. The CDR3 DNA reads TGTGCCAGCAGACACGGGAATACGCAGTATTTT. Protein: CASRHGNTQYF.

In its sample, this clonotype was seen a few times. The chain carries TRBV19 and TRBJ2-7; the D is unclear. The germline gives CDR1 LNHDA, CDR2 SQIVND (reference sequence). The CDR3 totals 14 residues. Deletions cut 6 bases from V and 3 bases from J, with 15 bases between. The DNA of the CDR3 is TGTGCCAGTAGACCAACCGAGGCCCTCTACGAGCAGTACTTC. Translated: CASRPTEALYEQYF.

The CDR3 spells CASSLWTSGTDTQYF. CDR3 in DNA: TGTGCCAGCAGTTTATGGACTAGCGGAACAGATACGCAGTATTTT. The gene calls are TRBV28 and TRBJ2-3, with TRBD2 identical over 9 bases. The length of the CDR3 is 15 residues. Germline CDR1 and CDR2: MDHEN and SYDVKM. The V gene end was trimmed by 0 bases and the J gene end by 3 bases; junction bases not matched to a gene: 1.

Only a few counts were recorded for this clonotype. J is TRBJ2-3 and V is TRBV29-1; 11 positions agree with TRBD1. This CDR3 is 14 amino acids long. Looked up from germline, CDR1 is SQVTM and CDR2 is ANQGSEA. Trimming cost V 7 bases and J 0 bases; bases outside gene matches: 3. The CDR3 DNA sequence: TGCAGCGCTGGGACAGGGGGTAGCACAGATACGCAGTATTTT. This encodes CSAGTGGSTDTQYF.

This clonotype was counted many times. The rearrangement links TRBV27 to TRBJ1-1; 8 bases align to TRBD1. Germline CDR1 MNHEY, CDR2 SMNVEV (reference sequence). The CDR3 contains 16 residues. V was pared by 1 base and J by 1 base, with 5 bases of the junction left unmatched. CDR3: CASSLLPGGANTEAFF. CDR3 nucleotide sequence: TGTGCCAGCAGTTTATTGCCAGGGGGCGCGAACACTGAAGCTTTCTTT.

In its sample, this clonotype was seen many times. The rearrangement joins TRBV6-1 to TRBJ2-7; D uncertain. From germline, CDR1 is MNHNS and CDR2 SASEGT. Trimming cost V 2 bases and J 3 bases, with 8 bases left between them. This CDR3 contains 13 residues. CDR3 DNA: TGTGCCAGCAGTGAAAACAGCTACTACGAGCAGTACTTC. It encodes CASSENSYYEQYF.

There are a few counts of this clonotype. V usage is TRBV7-6 and J usage is TRBJ1-2; D ambiguous. CDR1 and CDR2 from the germline V gene are SGHVS and FNYEAQ. Trimming took off 1 base at V and 3 bases at J, with 15 bases between the two ends. This CDR3 contains 16 residues. CDR3 in amino acids: CASSLGPGKSYYGYTF. The CDR3 coding sequence is TGTGCCAGCAGCTTAGGCCCCGGCAAATCCTACTATGGCTACACCTTC.

This clonotype was counted between two and nine times. The chain recombines TRBV6-2 or TRBV6-3 with TRBJ2-1; 8 nucleotides align to TRBD2. Trimming cost V 5 bases and J 4 bases; bases outside gene matches: 4. This CDR3 is 14 amino acids long. CDR1 MNHEY and CDR2 SVGEGT come from the germline V gene. DNA for the CDR3: TGTGCCAGCAGTAAACTAGCGGCGTACAATGAGCAGTTCTTC. It is translated as CASSKLAAYNEQFF.

The genes are TRBV20-1 and TRBJ1-4; tentative D call: TRBD1 (5 bases). The CDR3 sequence is 12 residues long. CDR1 DFQATT and CDR2 SNEGSKA come from the germline V gene (reference sequence). Trimming stripped 8 bases from V and 6 bases from J, with 13 bases between. The CDR3 DNA is TGCAGTTCTCAGACAGATGATGAAAAACTGTTTTTT. Protein: CSSQTDDEKLFF.

In this sample, this clonotype turned up many times. The rearrangement links TRBV18 to TRBJ2-7; 7 nucleotides align to TRBD1. The V gene end was trimmed by 5 bases and the J gene end by 5 bases; junction bases not matched to a gene: 6. The CDR3 has 13 residues. Per the germline V gene, CDR1 is KGHSH and CDR2 is LQKENI. CDR3 bases: TGTGCCAGCTCATTGGGACAGAGGAACGAGCAGTACTTC. Residues: CASSLGQRNEQYF.

This clonotype showed up just a few times. The rearrangement joins TRBV6-1 to TRBJ1-3; D is possibly TRBD1 (5 bases). The CDR3 spans 16 residues. CDR1 and CDR2 from the germline V gene are MNHNS and SASEGT. Trimming took off 3 bases at V and 0 bases at J, with 12 bases between the two ends. The CDR3 DNA sequence: TGTGCCAGCAGTGAGAGATACGGGGGCTCTGGAAACACCATATATTTT. It encodes CASSERYGGSGNTIYF.

With regard to this clonotype: A read error may explain this, as a much larger clone is one base away. The V gene is TRBV20-1, the J gene TRBJ1-2, with D tentatively TRBD1 (5 bases). This CDR3 is built from 12 residues. Trimming cost V 6 bases and J 6 bases, with 14 bases left between them. Germline CDR1 is DFQATT and CDR2 is SNEGSKA (reference sequence). In DNA, the CDR3 is TGCAGTGCCATGGATGGGGACCATGGCTACACCTTC. Translating it yields CSAMDGDHGYTF.

This clonotype has a count of ten or more. The chain employs TRBV4-3 and TRBJ2-2; D gene ambiguous. V gave up 4 bases and J gave up 4 bases, with 13 bases separating them. Germline V gene sequence: CDR1 LGHNA, CDR2 YSLEER. This CDR3 contains 15 residues. The CDR3 DNA follows: TGCGCCAGCAGCCCCGGGCGGTGGGGCACCGGGGAGCTGTTTTTT. Translation gives CASSPGRWGTGELFF.

Concerning this clonotype itself: A much larger clone differs by one base, so this may be a read error. The chain carries TRBV27 and TRBJ2-7; 8 bases align to TRBD1. The CDR3 runs to 14 residues. The germline V gene encodes CDR1 MNHEY and CDR2 SMNVEV (reference sequence). The CDR3 nucleotides are TGTGCCAGCAGTCCGGAGACAGGGGACCACGAGCAGCACTTC. Protein product: CASSPETGDHEQHF.

This clonotype has at least ten counts. This chain links TRBV12-3 or TRBV12-4 with TRBJ2-7; D is possibly TRBD2 (7 bases). CDR3 length: 14 residues. Trimming cost V 1 base and J 2 bases, with 9 bases left between them. The CDR3 loop reads CASSLDGGPYEQYF. The CDR3 DNA reads TGTGCCAGCAGTTTAGACGGGGGGCCCTACGAGCAGTACTTC.

This clonotype showed up just a few times. The chain carries TRBV10-3 and TRBJ1-5, with no clear D. The CDR3 has 15 residues. From germline, CDR1 is ENHRY and CDR2 SYGVKD. The ends were cut back, 0 bases at V and 0 bases at J, with 6 bases in the middle. DNA for the CDR3: TGTGCCATCAGTGAGTCGCAGTATAGCAATCAGCCCCAGCATTTT. Translated, it gives CAISESQYSNQPQHF.

The V and J genes are TRBV28 and TRBJ2-3; 7 nucleotides agree with TRBD1. This CDR3 spans 15 amino acids. V was clipped by 10 bases and J by 0 bases; unmatched bases: 10. CDR1 is MDHEN and CDR2 is SYDVKM in the germline V gene. The CDR3 nucleotides are TGTGCCACCGGGACAGACAGTACTAGCACAGATACGCAGTATTTT. This gives the protein CATGTDSTSTDTQYF. Supplemented by reference TRBV28 and TRBJ2-3, the full variable domain reads DVKVTQSSRYLVKRTGEKVFLECVQDMDHENMFWYRQDPGLGLRLIYFSYDVKMKEKGDIPEGYSVSREKKERFSLILESASTNQTSMYLCATGTDSTSTDTQYFGPGTRLTVL.

At least ten counts were recorded for this clonotype. The CDR3 protein is CASSEASQINEKLFF. CDR3 bases: TGTGCCAGCAGTGAAGCCTCCCAGATTAATGAAAAACTGTTTTTT. The genes are TRBV2 and TRBJ1-4; no firm D call. This CDR3 region has 15 residues. V was clipped by 0 bases and J by 4 bases, with 9 bases between them. The germline CDR1 and CDR2 sequences are SNHLY and FYNNEI.

This clonotype was counted ten times or more. The V and J genes are TRBV20-1 and TRBJ2-7; 7 bases fit TRBD2. The CDR3 length is 14 residues. Germline CDR1 is DFQATT and CDR2 is SNEGSKA (reference sequence). J gave up 1 base and V 3 bases, and 6 bases lay outside the gene matches. DNA of the CDR3: TGCAGTGCTAGCTTCTCTAGCGGATCCTACGAGCAGTACTTC. It yields the protein CSASFSSGSYEQYF.

This clonotype was seen many times. The chain joins TRBV12-3 or TRBV12-4 to TRBJ1-5; D is undetermined. The CDR3 runs 14 residues. Trimming stripped 0 bases from V and 4 bases from J, with 7 bases between. CDR3 amino acids: CASSLARLNQPQHF. The DNA for the CDR3 is TGTGCCAGCAGTTTAGCGAGGCTGAATCAGCCCCAGCATTTT.